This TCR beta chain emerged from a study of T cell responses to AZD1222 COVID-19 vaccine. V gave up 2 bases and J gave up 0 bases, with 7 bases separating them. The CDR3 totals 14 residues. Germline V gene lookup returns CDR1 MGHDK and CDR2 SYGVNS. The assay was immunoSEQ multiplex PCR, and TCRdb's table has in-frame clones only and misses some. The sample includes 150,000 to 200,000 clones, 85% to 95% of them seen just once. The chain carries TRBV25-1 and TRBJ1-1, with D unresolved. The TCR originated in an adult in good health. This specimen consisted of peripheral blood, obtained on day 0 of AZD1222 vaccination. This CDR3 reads CASSEVGMNTEAFF. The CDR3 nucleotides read TGTGCCAGCAGTGAAGTGGGGATGAACACTGAAGCTTTCTTT.